Shown below are 4 T cell receptor beta chains from a single sample sequenced in a study of human T cells and chemical hapten exposure. TCRdb reprocessed the RACE reads with MiXCR, giving one entry per CDR3 protein. The sample includes 56,000 or so distinct CDR3 sequences, 9.5% to 10% seen only once; the top ten take roughly a tenth. This sample's time point: pre-sensitization, week 0. Treatment defined: therapeutic diphenylcyclopropenone sensitization with weekly scalp DPC. Whole blood that had not been fractionated was the source of extracted total RNA. The sequencing used whole blood, collected in connection with sensitization to the hapten diphenylcyclopropenone (DPC). The source of these receptors is a woman in her 30s with alopecia areata. Some clones in this sample may be carry-over from other donors' samples.

This clonotype was counted at least ten times. The V gene is TRBV5-1, the J gene TRBJ1-4, with a possible D match to TRBD1 (6 bases). Trimming removed 4 bases at V and 7 bases at J, with 20 bases between. The CDR3 is 16 residues long. Germline V gene sequence: CDR1 SGHRS, CDR2 YFSETQ. CDR3 region: CASSKDGQPEGEKLFF. The CDR3 region has the DNA TGCGCCAGCAGCAAAGATGGACAGCCCGAAGGTGAAAAACTGTTTTTT. Variable domain in full (rest from reference TRBV5-1 and TRBJ1-4): KAGVTQTPRYLIKTRGQQVTLSCSPISGHRSVSWYQQTPGQGLQFLFEYFSETQRNKGNFPGRFSGRQFSNSRSEMNVSTLELGDSALYLCASSKDGQPEGEKLFFGSGTQLSVL.

This clonotype was detected ten times or more. The CDR3 nucleotides read TGCGCCAGCAGCTTGGACTTCGGGGGTCGCAATGGCTACACCTTC. This codes for CASSLDFGGRNGYTF. J is TRBJ1-2 and V is TRBV5-1; the D gene is possibly TRBD1 (5 bases). The CDR3 contains 15 residues. From germline, CDR1 is SGHRS and CDR2 YFSETQ. V shed 0 bases and J shed 6 bases, with 15 bases lying between them.

This clonotype has just a few counts. The chain combines TRBV3-1 with TRBJ1-6, with D unclear. Germline CDR1 is LGHDT and CDR2 is YNNKEL (reference sequence). The CDR3 has 12 residues. The ends were cut back, 0 bases at V and 10 bases at J, with 4 bases in the middle. Here the CDR3 reads CASSQDLSPLHF. CDR3 bases: TGTGCCAGCAGCCAAGATTTGTCACCCCTCCACTTT.

The genes are TRBV20-1 and TRBJ1-1, with TRBD1 matching over 7 bases. Germline CDR1 DFQATT, CDR2 SNEGSKA (reference sequence). The CDR3 loop spans 14 amino acids. V was pared by 6 bases and J by 2 bases, with 9 bases of the junction left unmatched. The CDR3 spells CSARLTGTNTEAFF. CDR3 in DNA: TGCAGTGCGAGATTGACAGGGACAAACACTGAAGCTTTCTTT.